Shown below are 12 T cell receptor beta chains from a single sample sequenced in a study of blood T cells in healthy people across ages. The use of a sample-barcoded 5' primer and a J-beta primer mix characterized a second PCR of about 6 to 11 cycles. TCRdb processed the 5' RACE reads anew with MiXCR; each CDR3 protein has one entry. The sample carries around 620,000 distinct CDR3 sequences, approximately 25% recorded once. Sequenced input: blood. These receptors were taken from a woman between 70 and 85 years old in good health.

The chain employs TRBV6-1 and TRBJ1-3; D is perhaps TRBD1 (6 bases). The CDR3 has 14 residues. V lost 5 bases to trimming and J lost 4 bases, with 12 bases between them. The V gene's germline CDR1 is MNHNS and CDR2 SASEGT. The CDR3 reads CASSPFGQGNTIYF. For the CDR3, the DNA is TGTGCCAGCAGTCCGTTTGGACAGGGAAACACCATATATTTT.

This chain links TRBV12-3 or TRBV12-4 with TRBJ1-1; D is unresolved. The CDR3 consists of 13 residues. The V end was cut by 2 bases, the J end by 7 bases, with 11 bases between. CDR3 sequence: CASSLREELEAFF. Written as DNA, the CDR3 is TGTGCCAGCAGTTTAAGGGAGGAACTTGAAGCTTTCTTT.

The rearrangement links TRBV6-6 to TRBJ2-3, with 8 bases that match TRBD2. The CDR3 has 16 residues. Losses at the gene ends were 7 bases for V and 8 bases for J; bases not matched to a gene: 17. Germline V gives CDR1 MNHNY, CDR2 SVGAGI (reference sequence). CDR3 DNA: TGTGCCAGCATTCGGGATGGCGGGGGGCCGGGGGGTACGCAGTATTTT. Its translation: CASIRDGGGPGGTQYF.

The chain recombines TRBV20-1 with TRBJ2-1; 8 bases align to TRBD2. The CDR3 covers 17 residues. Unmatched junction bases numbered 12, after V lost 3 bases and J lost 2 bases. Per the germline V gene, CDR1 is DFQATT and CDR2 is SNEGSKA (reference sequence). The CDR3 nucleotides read TGCAGTGCTAGTCACAGCGGGGGCCGTCTTGCCTACAATGAGCAGTTCTTC. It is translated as CSASHSGGRLAYNEQFF.

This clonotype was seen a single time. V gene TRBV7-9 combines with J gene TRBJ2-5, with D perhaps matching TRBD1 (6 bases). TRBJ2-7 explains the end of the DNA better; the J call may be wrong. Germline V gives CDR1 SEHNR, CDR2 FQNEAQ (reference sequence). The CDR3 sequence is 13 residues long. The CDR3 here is CASCNGGDYEQYF. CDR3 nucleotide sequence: TGTGCCAGCTGTAATGGGGGCGACTACGAGCAGTACTTC.

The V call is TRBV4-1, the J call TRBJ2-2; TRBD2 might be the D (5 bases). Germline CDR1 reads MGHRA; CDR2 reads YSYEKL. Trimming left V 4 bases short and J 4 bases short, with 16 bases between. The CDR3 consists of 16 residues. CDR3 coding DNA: TGCGCCAGCAGCCTAACGACGGGGATGGGCACCGGGGAGCTGTTTTTT. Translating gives CASSLTTGMGTGELFF.

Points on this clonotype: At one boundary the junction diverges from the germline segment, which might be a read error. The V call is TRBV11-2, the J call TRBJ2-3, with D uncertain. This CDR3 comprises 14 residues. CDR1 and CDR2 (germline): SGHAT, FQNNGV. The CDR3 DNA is TGCGCCAGCAGCTTATGGAGAACCACAGATACGCAGTATTTT. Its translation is CASSLWRTTDTQYF.

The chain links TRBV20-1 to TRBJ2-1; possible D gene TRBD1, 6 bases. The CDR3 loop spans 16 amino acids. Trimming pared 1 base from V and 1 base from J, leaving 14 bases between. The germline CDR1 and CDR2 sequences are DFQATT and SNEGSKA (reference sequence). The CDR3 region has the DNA TGCAGTGCTAGAGGTAGTCCCAGGGGATCCTACAATGAGCAGTTCTTC. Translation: CSARGSPRGSYNEQFF.

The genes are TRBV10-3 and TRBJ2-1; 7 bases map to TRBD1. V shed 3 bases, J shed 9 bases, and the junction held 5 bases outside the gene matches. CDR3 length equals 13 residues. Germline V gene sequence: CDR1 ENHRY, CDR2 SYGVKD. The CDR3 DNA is TGTGCCATCAGTGAACGGGCAGGGGGTGAGCAGTTCTTC. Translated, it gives CAISERAGGEQFF.

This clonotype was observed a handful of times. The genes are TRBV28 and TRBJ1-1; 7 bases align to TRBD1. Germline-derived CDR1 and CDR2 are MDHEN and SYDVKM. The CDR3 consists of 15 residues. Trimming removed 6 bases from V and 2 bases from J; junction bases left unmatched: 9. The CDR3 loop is CASRPGGTANTEAFF. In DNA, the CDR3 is TGTGCCAGCAGACCCGGCGGGACAGCTAACACTGAAGCTTTCTTT.

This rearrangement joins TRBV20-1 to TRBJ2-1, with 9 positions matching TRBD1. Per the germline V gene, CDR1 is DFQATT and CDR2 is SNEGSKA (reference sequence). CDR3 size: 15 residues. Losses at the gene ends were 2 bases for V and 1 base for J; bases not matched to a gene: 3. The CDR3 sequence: CSARPGQGSYNEQFF. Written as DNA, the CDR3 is TGCAGTGCTAGACCTGGACAGGGGTCCTACAATGAGCAGTTCTTC.

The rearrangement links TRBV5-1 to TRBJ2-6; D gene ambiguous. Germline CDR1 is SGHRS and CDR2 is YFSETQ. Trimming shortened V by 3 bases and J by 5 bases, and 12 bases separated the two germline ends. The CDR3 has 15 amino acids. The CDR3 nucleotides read TGCGCCAGCAGCTCAGCAAATCTCTGGGCCAACGTCCTGACTTTC. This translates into CASSSANLWANVLTF.